The present T cell receptor beta chain was sequenced within a study of blood T cell repertoires in COVID-19 (TCRdb year 2020). In terms of the full investigation: Samples from collaborators originated in the United States, Italy and Spain and spanned both the acute and convalescent phases of COVID-19. The repertoires were released in a freely available public database intended as a resource for research on the immune response to SARS-CoV-2. The sample metadata nearly always contained a de-identified subject ID, COVID-19 status, age in years and sex. Where HLA class I and class II types were available, the types were taken from metadata supplied by the sample provider, not from assay-based typing. Samples were obtained from the ongoing ImmuneRACE study (first 160 participants) and from 1,200 or so subjects provided by 6 global collaborators. Deeply sampled blood TCRbeta repertoires from subjects exposed to, actively infected with, or recovered from COVID-19 were included in the dataset. The material from the prospective study consisted of cDNA or gDNA derived from T cells, B-cell-depleted T cells, or PBMCs.

Concerning this clone itself: Its antigen is unknown. Per-nucleotide qualities are absent, and no much larger clonotype sits a single base away.

At one collaborating source in Seattle, patients were enrolled during active infection and were followed longitudinally through the course of disease. Each collaborating institution followed its own protocols to collect whole blood in K2EDTA tubes. For TCRbeta analysis, collaborators shipped samples in one of three forms: frozen whole blood, isolated PBMCs, or DNA extracted from either of those sample types. Per the germline V gene, KGHDR is the CDR1 and SFDVKD is the CDR2. V is clipped by 6 bases and J by 3 bases, and the sequence between their germline boundaries is 10 bases long. From the cysteine through the phenylalanine, the CDR3 covers 13 amino acids. The DNA shown is the 39-base CDR3, in frame from base 1. TCRbeta CDR3 regions were amplified from genomic DNA using the immunoSEQ Assay, a bias-controlled multiplex PCR. In the original analysis: The number of nucleated cells in each sample was estimated from the amplification of reference gene primers within the assay. To quantify the absolute abundance of each unique TCRbeta CDR3 rearrangement, sequence reads were collapsed and filtered. For each sample, productive Simpson clonality was calculated as the square root of Simpson's diversity index over productive rearrangements. TCRdb took this table from immuneACCESS and kept in-frame rearrangements with V and J called. Such tables lack part of the clones; where checked against another copy, unresolved V genes explain under half of the gap, and the rest is unexplained. That table furnishes V, J and clone size, whereas the DNA furnished D and trimming. Across this sample there are about 88,000 clones, with about 83% seen only once. The top ten constitute approximately 20% of the sample.

Beyond this particular receptor, the publication reports: The amount of clinical and demographic metadata varied by source and participant and was provided uncurated.

Sequencing was carried out using peripheral blood. The rearranged segments are TRBV24-1 and TRBJ1-2; TRBD1 could be the D gene, as 5 bases match. The receptor was derived from a woman aged 55-75 years with COVID-19, enrolled during active disease. Here is the DNA: TGTGCCACCAGTCCTGACAGCGACTATGGCTACACCTTC. Translated, it gives CATSPDSDYGYTF.